Listed below are T cell receptor beta chains from one sample, sequenced in a study of early T cells in non-severe SARS-CoV-2 infection. TCRdb itself ran the 5' RACE reads through MiXCR, one entry per CDR3 protein. In the table there are about 27,000 distinct CDR3 sequences, 5.1% of which are singletons. The sequenced material came from whole blood. These receptors came from an adult who was a healthcare worker with PCR-confirmed SARS-CoV-2 infection or an uninfected control (not recorded which). The CDR3 runs from the conserved cysteine through the conserved F or W. The order of the fields is J gene, clone size, V gene, D gene, CDR3 protein, CDR3 DNA. A D gene is named only where the DNA matches it firmly. Expanded clones get a size class; other rows say once, few or many, or leave the size out.

TRBJ2-2,many,TRBV9,-,CASSVLQNTGELFF,TGTGCCAGCAGCGTGTTACAGAACACCGGGGAGCTGTTTTTT
TRBJ2-3,medium-sized,TRBV13,-,CASSFTGTATDTQYF,TGTGCCAGCAGCTTTACCGGGACGGCCACAGATACGCAGTATTTT
TRBJ2-1,many,TRBV7-2,-,CASSSVLKNEQFF,TGTGCCAGCAGCTCAGTGTTGAAGAATGAGCAGTTCTTC
TRBJ2-2,many,TRBV10-2,-,CASRSYNTGELFF,TGCGCCAGCAGGTCCTACAACACCGGGGAGCTGTTTTTT
TRBJ2-7,-,TRBV21-1,-,CASSNFPGTISYEQYF,TGTGCCAGCAGCAACTTCCCGGGGACTATTTCCTACGAGCAGTACTTC
TRBJ2-2,few,TRBV3-1,-,CASSQDRISGELFF,TGTGCCAGCAGCCAAGATCGGATTTCCGGGGAGCTGTTTTTT
TRBJ2-1,-,TRBV6-6,-,CASSYSGARGDNEQFF,TGTGCCAGCAGTTACTCCGGGGCCAGGGGGGACAATGAGCAGTTCTTC
TRBJ1-1,many,TRBV9,-,CASSPLGATEAFF,TGTGCCAGCAGCCCGCTGGGGGCCACTGAAGCTTTCTTT
TRBJ2-7,few,TRBV5-4,-,CASSLWGPFVEQYF,TGTGCCAGCAGCTTGTGGGGACCCTTCGTCGAGCAGTACTTC
TRBJ2-3,many,TRBV7-8,TRBD2,CASSLRPSGSTDTQYF,TGTGCCAGCAGCCTACGCCCTAGCGGGAGCACAGATACGCAGTATTTT
TRBJ2-5,many,TRBV10-2,TRBD2,CASMIRGGRETQYF,TGCGCCAGCATGATACGGGGGGGCCGGGAGACCCAGTACTTC
TRBJ1-3,many,TRBV10-3,TRBD1,CAISTRDRGGNTIYF,TGTGCCATCAGTACCCGGGACAGGGGCGGAAACACCATATATTTT
TRBJ2-6,medium-sized,TRBV6-2/TRBV6-3,TRBD2,CASSPGLAGALGANVLTF,TGTGCCAGCAGCCCCGGACTAGCGGGGGCCCTAGGGGCCAACGTCCTGACTTTC
TRBJ2-1,few,TRBV3-1,-,CASSPPQGGAYNEQFF,TGTGCCAGCAGCCCTCCCCAGGGGGGGGCCTACAATGAGCAGTTCTTC
TRBJ2-7,many,TRBV4-2,TRBD2,CASSQGLTTSGGYEQYF,TGTGCCAGCAGCCAAGGTCTGACGACTAGCGGGGGATACGAGCAGTACTTC
TRBJ1-2,many,TRBV6-5,TRBD1,CASRQQGADGYTF,TGTGCCAGCAGACAACAGGGGGCAGACGGCTACACCTTC
TRBJ2-6,medium-sized,TRBV11-2,-,CASSVPGGVLTF,TGTGCCAGCAGTGTCCCGGGCGGCGTCCTGACTTTC
TRBJ1-4,many,TRBV6-5,-,CASSYWARGEKLFF,TGTGCCAGCAGTTATTGGGCCAGGGGTGAAAAACTGTTTTTT
TRBJ1-4,medium-sized,TRBV12-3/TRBV12-4,-,CATRRGETNEKLFF,TGTGCCACCAGAAGGGGGGAGACTAATGAAAAACTGTTTTTT
TRBJ2-5,many,TRBV12-3/TRBV12-4,-,CASSVWSVQETQYF,TGTGCCAGCAGTGTTTGGAGCGTTCAAGAGACCCAGTACTTC
TRBJ2-5,many,TRBV10-1,TRBD2,CASSPPGLAGVTPQETQYF,TGCGCCAGCAGCCCCCCTGGTCTAGCGGGGGTAACTCCTCAAGAGACCCAGTACTTC
TRBJ1-1,many,TRBV6-2/TRBV6-3,-,CASRENTEAFF,TGTGCCAGCAGGGAGAACACTGAAGCTTTCTTT
TRBJ1-5,-,TRBV12-2,-,CASRQQDHNQPQHF,TGTGCAAGTCGCCAACAGGACCACAATCAGCCCCAGCATTTT
TRBJ2-1,few,TRBV20-1,-,CSATLGANEQFF,TGCAGTGCTACCCTAGGCGCCAATGAGCAGTTCTTC
TRBJ1-4,many,TRBV7-9,TRBD1,CASSLAGTGDKLFF,TGTGCCAGCAGCTTAGCCGGGACAGGGGATAAACTGTTTTTT
TRBJ2-3,-,TRBV12-3/TRBV12-4,-,CASSTDGPDTQYF,TGTGCCAGCAGTACAGACGGCCCAGATACGCAGTATTTT
TRBJ2-1,many,TRBV5-1,TRBD1,CASRRQGRNEQFF,TGCGCCAGCAGGAGACAGGGTCGCAATGAGCAGTTCTTC
TRBJ2-1,-,TRBV29-1,TRBD2,CSVAVAGGQNEQFF,TGCAGCGTTGCCGTAGCGGGGGGGCAGAATGAGCAGTTCTTC
TRBJ1-2,few,TRBV6-6,TRBD1,CASSSDRGPSNYGYTF,TGTGCCAGCAGTTCCGACAGGGGGCCCTCTAACTATGGCTACACCTTC
TRBJ2-3,medium-sized,TRBV29-1,TRBD2,CSVGVPSGGLSTDTQYF,TGCAGCGTTGGAGTGCCTAGCGGGGGATTAAGCACAGATACGCAGTATTTT
TRBJ2-7,many,TRBV5-1,TRBD1,CASSLYDRGDEQYF,TGCGCCAGCAGCTTGTACGACAGGGGAGACGAGCAGTACTTC
TRBJ2-1,many,TRBV2,TRBD2,CASSPGTTNNEQFF,TGTGCCAGCAGTCCCGGGACTACCAACAATGAGCAGTTCTTC
TRBJ1-3,many,TRBV12-3/TRBV12-4,-,CASRTGPSGNTIYF,TGTGCCAGCAGGACAGGTCCCTCTGGAAACACCATATATTTT
TRBJ2-5,many,TRBV18,TRBD1,CASSPTGNQETQYF,TGTGCCAGCTCGCCGACAGGGAACCAAGAGACCCAGTACTTC
TRBJ2-1,-,TRBV11-2,-,CASRHIRDSNNEQFF,TGTGCCAGCAGACATATCCGGGACTCCAACAATGAGCAGTTCTTC
TRBJ2-6,many,TRBV10-1,-,CASSDSSGANVLTF,TGCGCCAGCAGTGACAGCTCTGGGGCCAACGTCCTGACTTTC
TRBJ2-1,few,TRBV7-8,TRBD1,CASSPPRDRGLYEQFF,TGTGCCAGCAGCCCCCCCCGGGACAGGGGTCTCTATGAGCAGTTCTTC
TRBJ1-1,many,TRBV6-2/TRBV6-3,TRBD1,CASRSGQGSITTEAFF,TGTGCCAGCAGATCAGGACAGGGAAGTATTACGACTGAAGCTTTCTTT
TRBJ2-5,many,TRBV29-1,-,CSGLQEAGQETQYF,TGCAGCGGCCTACAGGAAGCAGGGCAAGAGACCCAGTACTTC
TRBJ1-6,-,TRBV18,TRBD1,CASSPGADRDESPLHF,TGTGCCAGCTCACCAGGAGCGGACAGGGATGAATCACCCCTCCACTTT
TRBJ1-4,-,TRBV10-3,-,CAISEGPGGKEKLFF,TGTGCCATCAGTGAGGGTCCAGGAGGGAAGGAAAAACTGTTTTTT
TRBJ2-5,many,TRBV29-1,TRBD2,CSVNGLAGAETQYF,TGCAGCGTCAACGGACTAGCGGGGGCGGAGACCCAGTACTTC